The 3 T cell receptor beta chains in this list originate from one sample, sequenced in a study of cytomegalovirus exposure and HLA in healthy donors. Primers included in the PCR were 60 Vbeta and 13 Jbeta primers. The assay was immunoSEQ multiplex PCR, and TCRdb's table has in-frame clones only and misses some. The repertoire consists of 100,000 to 150,000 clones, with approximately 80% occurring once and the leading ten covering 1.2% to 1.5%. The sample consisted of PBMCs. The source is a woman between 35 and 50 years old in good health and CMV-seronegative.

The genes are TRBV5-1 and TRBJ1-2; D remains ambiguous. This CDR3 has 16 amino acids. Germline CDR1 and CDR2: SGHRS and YFSETQ. Trimming took off 2 bases at V and 4 bases at J, with 18 bases between the two ends. CDR3 residues: CASSFTASGVSYGYTF. CDR3 in DNA: TGCGCCAGCAGCTTTACCGCCTCGGGAGTATCCTATGGCTACACCTTC.

There are a few counts of this clone. The gene calls are TRBV25-1 and TRBJ2-2, with 10 bases lining up with TRBD2. CDR1 MGHDK and CDR2 SYGVNS come from the germline V gene. V trimming: 4 bases; J trimming: 7 bases; junction bases outside the gene matches: 9. The CDR3 is 16 amino acids. DNA of the CDR3: TGTGCCAGCAGTGTGACTAGCGGGCCGGGAGGCGGGGAGCTGTTTTTT. Encoded protein: CASSVTSGPGGGELFF.

The genes are TRBV6-5 and TRBJ1-1; perhaps TRBD1 as D (5 bases). The V end was cut by 5 bases, the J end by 0 bases, with 13 bases between. The CDR3 is 15 amino acids. Germline CDR1 reads MNHEY; CDR2 reads SVGAGI. The CDR3 sequence is CASSVDSNLNTEAFF. The CDR3 nucleotides read TGTGCCAGCAGTGTAGACAGTAATTTGAACACTGAAGCTTTCTTT.